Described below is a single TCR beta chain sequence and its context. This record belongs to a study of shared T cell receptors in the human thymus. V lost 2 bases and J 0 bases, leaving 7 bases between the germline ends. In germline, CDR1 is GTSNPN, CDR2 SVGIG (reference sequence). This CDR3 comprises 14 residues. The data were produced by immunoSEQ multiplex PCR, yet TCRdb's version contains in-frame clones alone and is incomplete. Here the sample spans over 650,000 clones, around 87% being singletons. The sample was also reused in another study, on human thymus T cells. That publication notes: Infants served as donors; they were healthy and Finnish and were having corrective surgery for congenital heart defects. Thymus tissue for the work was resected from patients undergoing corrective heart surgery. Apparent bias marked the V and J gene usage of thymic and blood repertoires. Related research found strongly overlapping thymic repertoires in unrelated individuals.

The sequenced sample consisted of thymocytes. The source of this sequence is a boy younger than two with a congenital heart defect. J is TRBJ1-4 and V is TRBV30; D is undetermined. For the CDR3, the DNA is TGTGCCTGGAGTAACACCACAACTAATGAAAAACTGTTTTTT. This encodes CAWSNTTTNEKLFF.